This TCR beta chain was recorded in a study of shared clonotypes between healthy human individuals. General study points: The four-donor shared clonotypes exceeded non-shared clonotypes in generation probability, with non-shared ones scoring lower. Larger estimated richness was generally seen in naive subsets than in memory subsets. Roughly 5% of naive CD4 clonotypes were common to several donors.

This CDR3 spans 17 amino acids. V lost 3 bases and J lost 2; bases outside the gene matches: 9. CDR1 is SGDLS, CDR2 YYNGEE, per germline. The study ran the assay at deep level. Data came from immunoSEQ multiplex PCR; TCRdb stores just in-frame clones and leaves some out. The table lists hundreds of thousands of clones, almost 97% of them singletons. Concerning this clone itself: As yet, its antigen is unknown.

Sequenced input: naive CD4+ T cells sorted from blood. Regarding subset: CD45RA+ positively selected. This sequence joins TRBV9 and TRBJ2-3; 10 positions match TRBD2. The clonotype was recovered from a woman aged 30 to 39 in good health. The CDR3 spells CASSGSLLAGITDTQYF. The CDR3 DNA is TGTGCCAGCAGCGGTTCCTTACTAGCGGGAATCACAGATACGCAGTATTTT.